This is a list of T cell receptor beta chains from one sample in a study of metastatic and nonmetastatic thyroid tumors. With MiXCR, TCRdb reprocessed the PCR reads. The table has roughly 12,000 clones, 35% to 45% seen once. The sequenced sample was tumor tissue. Receptor source: a female donor with papillary thyroid cancer or a benign thyroid nodule (not recorded which). Some clones in this sample may be carry-over from other donors' samples. CDR3s include the opening cysteine and the closing phenylalanine or tryptophan. A D gene is named only where the DNA matches it firmly. Size is omitted from some rows. Given values are once, few, many or a class for expanded clones.

V gene	D gene	clone size	J gene	CDR3 DNA	CDR3 protein
TRBV11-2	TRBD2	NA	TRBJ2-3	TGTGCCAGCAGCCTACTAGCGGGAGCAGATACGCAGTATTTT	CASSLLAGADTQYF
TRBV10-1	TRBD1	few	TRBJ1-6	TGCGCCAGCAGTGAGAGGACAGGGGTCTCACCCCTCCACTTT	CASSERTGVSPLHF
TRBV6-1	NA	NA	TRBJ2-7	TGTGCCAGCAGTGAATCGGCACTTAGCTACGAGCAGTACTTT	CASSESALSYEQYF
TRBV27	NA	few	TRBJ2-1	TGTGCCAGCAGTAGCAGACAGTACAATGAGCAGTTCTTC	CASSSRQYNEQFF
TRBV11-2	NA	medium-sized	TRBJ1-1	TGTGCCAGCAGCTTTTTAGACGGTCCTGAAGCTTTCTTT	CASSFLDGPEAFF
TRBV20-1	NA	NA	TRBJ2-1	TGCAGTGCTCCCTCAAACTGGGGGTACAATGAGCAGTTCTTC	CSAPSNWGYNEQFF
TRBV2	TRBD2	NA	TRBJ2-5	TGTGCCAGCAGTGAAGGAGCGGGAGGTGGTGAGACCCAGTACTTC	CASSEGAGGGETQYF
TRBV19	TRBD1	NA	TRBJ1-2	TGTGCCAGTAGTAGCCCCGACGGACAGGGGGCTGGCTACACCTTC	CASSSPDGQGAGYTF
TRBV28	TRBD1	few	TRBJ2-7	TGTGCCAGTCGACAGGGCCCCTACGAGCAGTACTTC	CASRQGPYEQYF
TRBV6-1	NA	NA	TRBJ1-2	TGTGCCAGCAGAGCCGCCAGGGCGCCCTATGGCTACACCTTC	CASRAARAPYGYTF
TRBV6-1	TRBD1	few	TRBJ1-2	TGTGCCAGCAGACGGGGACAGGGAGGAGGATATGGCTACACCTTC	CASRRGQGGGYGYTF
TRBV6-6	TRBD2	few	TRBJ2-1	TGTGCCAGCAGTTACTCGGGGGGGACCTACAATGAGCAGTTCTTC	CASSYSGGTYNEQFF
TRBV7-9	NA	NA	TRBJ2-7	TGTGCCAGCAGCCCCGTCGGAGCCACGACGAGGGAGCAGTACTTC	CASSPVGATTREQYF
TRBV18	NA	many	TRBJ2-7	TGTGCCAGCTCATATAGCGACGAGCAGTACTTC	CASSYSDEQYF
TRBV6-2/TRBV6-3	TRBD2	few	TRBJ2-7	TGTGCCAGCAGAAACGGACTAGCGGGGGGGAAAATCAACGAGCAGTACTTC	CASRNGLAGGKINEQYF
TRBV20-1	TRBD2	NA	TRBJ2-2	TGCAGTGCTAGGCTAAGCGGGAGATCGAACACCGGGGGGCTGTTTTTT	CSARLSGRSNTGGLFF
TRBV20-1	NA	NA	TRBJ2-7	TGCAGTGCTAGGGAGGACAGAGTATACGAGCAGTACTTC	CSAREDRVYEQYF
TRBV2	NA	large	TRBJ1-5	TGTGCCAGCAGGAGGGGGTCAGACAATCAGCCCCAGCATTTT	CASRRGSDNQPQHF
TRBV11-3	NA	NA	TRBJ1-1	TGTGCCAGCAGCTTAGTAAGGACAAATGAAGCTTTCTTT	CASSLVRTNEAFF
TRBV4-1	NA	NA	TRBJ2-6	TGCGCCAGCAGCCAAGAGGAGCAGGGCTCCGGGGCCAACGTCCTGACTTTC	CASSQEEQGSGANVLTF